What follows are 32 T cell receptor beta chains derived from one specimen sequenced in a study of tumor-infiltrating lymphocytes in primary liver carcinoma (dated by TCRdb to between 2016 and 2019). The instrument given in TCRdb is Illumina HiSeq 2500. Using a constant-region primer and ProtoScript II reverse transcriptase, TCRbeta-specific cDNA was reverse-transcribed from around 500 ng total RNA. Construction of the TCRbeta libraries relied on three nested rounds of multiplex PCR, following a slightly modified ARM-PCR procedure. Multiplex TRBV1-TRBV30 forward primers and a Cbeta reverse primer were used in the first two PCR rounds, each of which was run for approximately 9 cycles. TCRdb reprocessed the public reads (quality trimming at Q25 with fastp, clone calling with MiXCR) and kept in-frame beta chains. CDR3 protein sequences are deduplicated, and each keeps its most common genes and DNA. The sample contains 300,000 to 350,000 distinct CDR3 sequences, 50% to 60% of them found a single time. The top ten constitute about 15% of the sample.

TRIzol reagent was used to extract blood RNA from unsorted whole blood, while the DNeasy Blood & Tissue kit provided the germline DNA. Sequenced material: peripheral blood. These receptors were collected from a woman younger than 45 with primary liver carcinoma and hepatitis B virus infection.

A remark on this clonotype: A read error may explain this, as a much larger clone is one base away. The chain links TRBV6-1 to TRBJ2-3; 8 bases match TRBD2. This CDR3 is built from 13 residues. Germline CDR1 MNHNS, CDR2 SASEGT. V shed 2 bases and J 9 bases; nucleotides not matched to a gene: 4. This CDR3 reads CASSEKSGSTQYF. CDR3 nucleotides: TGTGCCAGCAGTGAAAAGAGCGGGAGCACGCAGTATTTT.

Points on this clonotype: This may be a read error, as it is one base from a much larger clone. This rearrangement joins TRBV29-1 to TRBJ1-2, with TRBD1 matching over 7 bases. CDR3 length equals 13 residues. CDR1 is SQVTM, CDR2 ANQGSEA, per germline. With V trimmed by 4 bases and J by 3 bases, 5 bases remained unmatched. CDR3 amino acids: CSVVPDRDYGYTF. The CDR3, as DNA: TGCAGCGTTGTGCCTGACAGGGACTATGGCTACACCTTC.

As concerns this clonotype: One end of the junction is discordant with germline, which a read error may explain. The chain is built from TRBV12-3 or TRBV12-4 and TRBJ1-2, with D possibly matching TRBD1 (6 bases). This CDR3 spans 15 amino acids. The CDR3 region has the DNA TGTACCAGCACCCCCGTTCTGGGGGGGGCTGGGGGCTACACCTTC. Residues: CTSTPVLGGAGGYTF.

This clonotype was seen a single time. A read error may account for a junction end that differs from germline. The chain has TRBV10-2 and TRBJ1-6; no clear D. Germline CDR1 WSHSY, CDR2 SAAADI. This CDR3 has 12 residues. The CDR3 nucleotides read TGTGCCAGCAGAGAGTCGAACTCACCCCTCCACTTT. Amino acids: CASRESNSPLHF.

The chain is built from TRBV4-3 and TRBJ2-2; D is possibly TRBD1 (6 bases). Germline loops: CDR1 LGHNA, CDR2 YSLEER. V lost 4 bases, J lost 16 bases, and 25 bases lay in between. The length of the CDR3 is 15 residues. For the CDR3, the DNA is TGCGCCAGCAGCCCATTTCCAGGGGCGACCGGGGAGTCGTTTTTT. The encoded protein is CASSPFPGATGESFF.

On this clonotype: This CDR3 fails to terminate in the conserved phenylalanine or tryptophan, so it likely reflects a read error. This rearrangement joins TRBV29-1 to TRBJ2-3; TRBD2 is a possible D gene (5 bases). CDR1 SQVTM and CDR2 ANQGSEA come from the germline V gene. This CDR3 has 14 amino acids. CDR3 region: CSVRGQMGADTQYL. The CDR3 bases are TGTAGCGTCCGAGGGCAGATGGGCGCAGATACGCAGTATCTT.

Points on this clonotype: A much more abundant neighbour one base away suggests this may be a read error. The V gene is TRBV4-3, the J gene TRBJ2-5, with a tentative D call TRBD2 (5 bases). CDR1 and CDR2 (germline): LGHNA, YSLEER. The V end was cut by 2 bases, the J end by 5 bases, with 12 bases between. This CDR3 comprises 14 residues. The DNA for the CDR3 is TGCGCCAGCAGCCAACTTCGGGGTTTTGAGACCCAGTACTTC. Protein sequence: CASSQLRGFETQYF.

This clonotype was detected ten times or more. The DNA of the CDR3 is TGTGCCAGCAGCTTAGGAGGGGGGGGGCTTTACAATGAGCAGTTCTTC. Amino acids: CASSLGGGGLYNEQFF. The chain uses TRBV11-2 and TRBJ2-1; TRBD2 might be the D (7 bases). Germline CDR1 and CDR2: SGHAT and FQNNGV. This CDR3 is built from 16 residues. V lost 1 base and J lost 4, with 14 bases in between. The full variable domain, its missing parts supplied by reference TRBV11-2 and TRBJ2-1, is EAGVAQSPRYKIIEKRQSVAFWCNPISGHATLYWYQQILGQGPKLLIQFQNNGVVDDSQLPKDRFSAERLKGVDSTLKIQPAKLEDSAVYLCASSLGGGGLYNEQFFGPGTRLTVL.

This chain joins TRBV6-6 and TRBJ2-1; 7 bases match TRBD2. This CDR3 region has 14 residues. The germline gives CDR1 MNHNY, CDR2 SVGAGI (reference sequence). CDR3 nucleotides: TGTGACACCGATGGCGGGAGAGGCAGGGATGAGCAGTTCTTC. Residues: CDTDGGRGRDEQFF.

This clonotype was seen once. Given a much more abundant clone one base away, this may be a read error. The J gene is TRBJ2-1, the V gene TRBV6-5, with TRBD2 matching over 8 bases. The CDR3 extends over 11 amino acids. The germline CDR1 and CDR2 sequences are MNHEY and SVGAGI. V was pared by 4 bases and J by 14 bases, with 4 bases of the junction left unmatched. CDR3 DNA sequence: TGTGCCAGCAGTTCCAGGACTAGCAAGTTCTTC. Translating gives CASSSRTSKFF.

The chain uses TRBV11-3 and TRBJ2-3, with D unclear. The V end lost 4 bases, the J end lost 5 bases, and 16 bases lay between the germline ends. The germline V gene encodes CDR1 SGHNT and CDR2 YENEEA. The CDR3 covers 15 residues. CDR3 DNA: TGTGCCAGCAGCTCAGATTGGGGTCCTGGAGATACGCAGTATTTT. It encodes CASSSDWGPGDTQYF.

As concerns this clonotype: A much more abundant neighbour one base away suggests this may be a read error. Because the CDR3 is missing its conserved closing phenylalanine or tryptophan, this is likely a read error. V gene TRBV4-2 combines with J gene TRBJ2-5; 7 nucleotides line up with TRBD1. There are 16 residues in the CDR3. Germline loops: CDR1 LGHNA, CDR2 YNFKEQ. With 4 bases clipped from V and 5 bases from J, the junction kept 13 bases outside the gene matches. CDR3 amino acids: CASSLLLGQSRETQYV. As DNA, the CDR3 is TGTGCCAGCAGCCTCCTCCTGGGACAGTCCCGGGAGACCCAGTACGTC.

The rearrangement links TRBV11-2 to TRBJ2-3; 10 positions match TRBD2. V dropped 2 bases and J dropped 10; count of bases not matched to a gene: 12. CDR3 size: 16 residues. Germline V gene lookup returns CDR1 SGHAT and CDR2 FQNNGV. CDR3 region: CASSLRAGGFTYSQYF. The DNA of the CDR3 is TGTGCCAGCAGCTTACGAGCGGGAGGGTTCACATATTCGCAGTATTTT.

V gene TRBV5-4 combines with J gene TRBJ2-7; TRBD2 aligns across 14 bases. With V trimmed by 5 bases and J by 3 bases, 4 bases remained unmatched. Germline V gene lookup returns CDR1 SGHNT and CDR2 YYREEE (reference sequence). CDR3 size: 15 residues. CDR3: CASSMGLAGDYEQYF. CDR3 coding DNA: TGTGCCAGCAGTATGGGACTAGCGGGAGACTACGAGCAGTACTTC.

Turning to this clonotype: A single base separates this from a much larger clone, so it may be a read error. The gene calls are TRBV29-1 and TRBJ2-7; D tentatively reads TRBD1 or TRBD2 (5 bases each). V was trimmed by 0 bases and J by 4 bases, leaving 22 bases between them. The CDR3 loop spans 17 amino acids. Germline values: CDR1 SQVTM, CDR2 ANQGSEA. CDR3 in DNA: TGCAGCGTTGAAGATCACGTCCCGAGAGGGACGCATTACGAGCAGTACTTC. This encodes CSVEDHVPRGTHYEQYF.

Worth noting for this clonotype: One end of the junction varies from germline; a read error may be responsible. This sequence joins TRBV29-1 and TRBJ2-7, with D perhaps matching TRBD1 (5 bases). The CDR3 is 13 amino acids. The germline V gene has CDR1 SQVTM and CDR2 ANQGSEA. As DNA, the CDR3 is TGCAGCGTTGCCAGGGCTCTACTCCACGAGCAGTATTTC. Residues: CSVARALLHEQYF.

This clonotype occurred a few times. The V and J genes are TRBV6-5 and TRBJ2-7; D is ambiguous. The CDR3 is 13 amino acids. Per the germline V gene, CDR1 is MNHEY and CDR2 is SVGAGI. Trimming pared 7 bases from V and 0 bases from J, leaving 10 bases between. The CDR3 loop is CASISPNSYEQYF. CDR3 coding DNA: TGTGCCAGCATTAGTCCTAACTCCTACGAGCAGTACTTC.

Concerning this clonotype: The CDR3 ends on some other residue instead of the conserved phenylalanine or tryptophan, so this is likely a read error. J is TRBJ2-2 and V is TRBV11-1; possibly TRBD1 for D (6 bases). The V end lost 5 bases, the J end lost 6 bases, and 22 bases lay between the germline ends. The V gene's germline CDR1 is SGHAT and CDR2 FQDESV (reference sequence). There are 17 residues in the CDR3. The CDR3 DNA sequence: TGTGCCAGCAGCCCTTATAGCCTAACACAGGGCGCCGGGGAGCTGTTTTCT. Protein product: CASSPYSLTQGAGELFS.

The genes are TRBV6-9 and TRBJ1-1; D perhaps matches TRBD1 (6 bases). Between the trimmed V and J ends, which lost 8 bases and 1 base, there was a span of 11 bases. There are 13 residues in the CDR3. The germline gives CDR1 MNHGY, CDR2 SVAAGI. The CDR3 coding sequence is TGTGCCAGCCCCCTGGGGGCGAACACTGAAGCTTTCTTT. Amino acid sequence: CASPLGANTEAFF.

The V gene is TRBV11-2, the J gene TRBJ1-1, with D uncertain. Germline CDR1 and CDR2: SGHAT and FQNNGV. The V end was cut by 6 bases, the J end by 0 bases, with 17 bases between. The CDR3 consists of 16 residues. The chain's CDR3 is CASSARTVRLNTEAFF. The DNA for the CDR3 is TGTGCCAGCAGTGCCCGGACGGTTCGACTGAACACTGAAGCTTTCTTT.

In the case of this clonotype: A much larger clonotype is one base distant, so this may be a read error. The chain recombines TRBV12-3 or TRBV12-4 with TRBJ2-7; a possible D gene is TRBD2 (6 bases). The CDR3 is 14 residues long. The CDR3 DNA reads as TGTGTCAGCAGTTCCCAAGAAGGGAGGTACGAGCAGTACTTC. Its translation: CVSSSQEGRYEQYF.

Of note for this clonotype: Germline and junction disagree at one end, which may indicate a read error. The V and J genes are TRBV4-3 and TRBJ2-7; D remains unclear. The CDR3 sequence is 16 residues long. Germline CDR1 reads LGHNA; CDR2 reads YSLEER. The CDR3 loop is CAGSQDIYSLPYEQYF. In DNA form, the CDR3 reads TGCGCCGGCAGCCAAGATATATACAGTCTCCCCTACGAACAGTACTTC.

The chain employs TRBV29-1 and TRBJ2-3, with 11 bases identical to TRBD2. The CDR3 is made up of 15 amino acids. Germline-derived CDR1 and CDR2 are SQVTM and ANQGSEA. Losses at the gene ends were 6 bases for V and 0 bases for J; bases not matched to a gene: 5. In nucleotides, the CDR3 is TGCAGCGTGGGACTAGCGGAGTCTAGCACAGATACGCAGTATTTT. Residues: CSVGLAESSTDTQYF.

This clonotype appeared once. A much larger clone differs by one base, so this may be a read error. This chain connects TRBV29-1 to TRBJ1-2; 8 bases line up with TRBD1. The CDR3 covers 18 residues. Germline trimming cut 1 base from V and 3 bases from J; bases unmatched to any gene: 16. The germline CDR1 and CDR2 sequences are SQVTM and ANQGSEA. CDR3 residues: CSVEGQGATGLRYYGYTF. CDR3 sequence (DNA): TGCAGCGTTGAAGGGCAGGGGGCGACAGGGCTTCGGTACTATGGCTACACCTTC.

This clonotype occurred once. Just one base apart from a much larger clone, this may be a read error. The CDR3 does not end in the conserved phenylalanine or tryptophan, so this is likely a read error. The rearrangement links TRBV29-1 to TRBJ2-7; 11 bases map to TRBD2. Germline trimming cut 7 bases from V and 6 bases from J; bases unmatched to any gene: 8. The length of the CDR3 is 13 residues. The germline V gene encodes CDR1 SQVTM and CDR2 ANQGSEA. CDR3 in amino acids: CSAGTSGTGEQYS. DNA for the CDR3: TGCAGCGCCGGGACTAGCGGAACGGGCGAGCAGTACTCC.

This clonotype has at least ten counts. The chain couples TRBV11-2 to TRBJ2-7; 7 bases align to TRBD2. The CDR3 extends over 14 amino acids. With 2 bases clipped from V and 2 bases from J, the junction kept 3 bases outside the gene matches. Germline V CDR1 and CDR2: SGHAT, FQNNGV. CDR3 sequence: CASSLLAGPYEQYF. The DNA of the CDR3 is TGTGCCAGCAGCTTATTAGCGGGCCCCTACGAGCAGTACTTC. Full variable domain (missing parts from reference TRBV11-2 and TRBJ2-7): EAGVAQSPRYKIIEKRQSVAFWCNPISGHATLYWYQQILGQGPKLLIQFQNNGVVDDSQLPKDRFSAERLKGVDSTLKIQPAKLEDSAVYLCASSLLAGPYEQYFGPGTRLTVT.

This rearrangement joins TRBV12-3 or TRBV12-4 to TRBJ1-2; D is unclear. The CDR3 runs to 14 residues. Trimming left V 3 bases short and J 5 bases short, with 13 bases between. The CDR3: CASSFNGRWYGYTF. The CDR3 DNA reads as TGTGCCAGCAGTTTTAACGGGAGATGGTATGGCTACACCTTC.

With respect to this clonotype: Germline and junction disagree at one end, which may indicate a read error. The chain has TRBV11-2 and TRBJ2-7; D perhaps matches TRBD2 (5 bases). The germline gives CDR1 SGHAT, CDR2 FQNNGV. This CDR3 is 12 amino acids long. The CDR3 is CTSRTGDYEQYF. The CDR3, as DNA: TGTACCAGCAGGACCGGGGACTACGAGCAGTACTTC.

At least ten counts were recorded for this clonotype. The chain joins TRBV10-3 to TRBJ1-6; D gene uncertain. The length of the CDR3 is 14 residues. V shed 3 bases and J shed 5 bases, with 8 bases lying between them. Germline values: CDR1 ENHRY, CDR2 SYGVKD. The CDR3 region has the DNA TGTGCCATCAGTGACACCACTGATAATTCACCCCTCCACTTT. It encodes CAISDTTDNSPLHF.

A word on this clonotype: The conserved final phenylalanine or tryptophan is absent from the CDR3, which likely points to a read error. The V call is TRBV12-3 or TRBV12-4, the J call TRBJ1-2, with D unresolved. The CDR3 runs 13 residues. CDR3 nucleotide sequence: TGTGCCGGCAGTTTGGACCCATCCTATGGCTACACCCTC. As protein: CAGSLDPSYGYTL.

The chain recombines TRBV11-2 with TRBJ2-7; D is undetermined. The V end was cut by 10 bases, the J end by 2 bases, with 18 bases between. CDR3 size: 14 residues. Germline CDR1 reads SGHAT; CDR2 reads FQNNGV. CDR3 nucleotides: TGTGCCAACAGTCCCACGTTTGGGGCCTACGAGCAGTACTTC. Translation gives CANSPTFGAYEQYF.

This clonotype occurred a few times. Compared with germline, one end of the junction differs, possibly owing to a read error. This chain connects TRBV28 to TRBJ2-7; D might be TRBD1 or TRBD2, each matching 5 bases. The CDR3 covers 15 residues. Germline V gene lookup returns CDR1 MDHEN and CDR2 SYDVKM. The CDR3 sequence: CASSFASGAGYEQYF. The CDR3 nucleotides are TGTGCCAGTAGTTTCGCCTCTGGGGCGGGCTACGAGCAGTACTTC.